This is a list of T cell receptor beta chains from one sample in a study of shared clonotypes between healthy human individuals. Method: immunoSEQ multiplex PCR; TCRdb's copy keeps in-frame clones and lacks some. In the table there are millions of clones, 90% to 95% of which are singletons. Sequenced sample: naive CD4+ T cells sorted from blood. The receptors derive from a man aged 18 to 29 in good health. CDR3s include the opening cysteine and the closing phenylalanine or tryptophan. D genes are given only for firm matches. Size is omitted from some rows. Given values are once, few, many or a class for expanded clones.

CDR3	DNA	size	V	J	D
CASSLAGSSYNSPLHF	TGTGCCAGCAGCCTTGCAGGATCGTCCTATAATTCACCCCTCCACTTT	NA	TRBV5-4	TRBJ1-6	NA
CASRKELLSYEQYF	TGTGCCAGCAGAAAGGAACTCCTCTCCTACGAGCAGTACTTC	NA	TRBV2	TRBJ2-7	NA
CASTRTALSYEQYF	TGTGCCAGCACCCGGACAGCGCTCTCCTACGAGCAGTACTTC	NA	TRBV28	TRBJ2-7	NA
CASSTDDRPLYGYTF	TGTGCCAGCAGCACCGACGACAGGCCTCTATATGGCTACACCTTC	NA	TRBV4-1	TRBJ1-2	NA
CASSPGLAGGPSYYEQYF	TGTGCCAGCAGCCCGGGACTAGCGGGAGGCCCCTCCTACTACGAGCAGTACTTC	NA	TRBV7-2	TRBJ2-7	TRBD2
CAISESRLNYGYTF	TGTGCCATCAGTGAGTCTCGGTTGAACTATGGCTACACCTTC	NA	TRBV10-3	TRBJ1-2	NA
CASSLRPGFSYEQYF	TGTGCCAGCAGCTTACGGCCCGGATTCTCCTACGAGCAGTACTTC	once	TRBV11-2	TRBJ2-7	NA
CASSAGTVSTDTQYF	TGCGCCAGCAGCGCCGGGACAGTGAGCACAGATACGCAGTATTTT	NA	TRBV5-1	TRBJ2-3	TRBD1
CASALSYEQYF	TGTGCCAGTGCCCTCTCCTACGAGCAGTACTTC	NA	TRBV19	TRBJ2-7	NA
CASSLAGRTGELFF	TGCGCCAGCAGCTTGGCAGGCCGCACCGGGGAGCTGTTTTTT	NA	TRBV5-1	TRBJ2-2	NA
CASSYPATGLNTEAFF	TGTGCCAGCAGCTATCCCGCGACAGGGTTGAACACTGAAGCTTTCTTT	once	TRBV5-8	TRBJ1-1	TRBD1
CASSARGAWETQYF	TGTGCCAGCAGCGCCCGGGGGGCCTGGGAGACCCAGTACTTC	NA	TRBV9	TRBJ2-5	NA
CASSLTGNTEAFF	TGTGCCAGCAGTTTGACGGGGAACACTGAAGCTTTCTTT	NA	TRBV6-5	TRBJ1-1	NA
CASSLDRGSPLHF	TGTGCCAGCAGCCTTGACAGAGGATCACCCCTCCACTTT	NA	TRBV7-8	TRBJ1-6	NA
CASSSGAETQYF	TGTGCCAGCAGTTCGGGTGCGGAGACCCAGTACTTC	NA	TRBV28	TRBJ2-5	NA
CASSQDGEYEQYF	TGCGCCAGCAGCCAAGATGGCGAGTACGAGCAGTACTTC	NA	TRBV4-1	TRBJ2-7	NA
CASSLLAGVGTDTQYF	TGTGCCAGCAGCTTGCTAGCGGGAGTAGGCACAGATACGCAGTATTTT	NA	TRBV5-8	TRBJ2-3	TRBD2
CASSFTSGEAYEQYF	TGTGCCAGCAGTTTCACTAGCGGTGAAGCCTACGAGCAGTACTTC	NA	TRBV27	TRBJ2-7	TRBD2
CASSEDRGHTEAFF	TGTGCCAGCAGTGAAGACAGGGGGCATACTGAAGCTTTCTTT	NA	TRBV6-1	TRBJ1-1	TRBD1
CASSHPGQGQYF	TGCGCCAGCAGCCACCCCGGACAGGGGCAGTACTTC	NA	TRBV4-1	TRBJ2-7	TRBD1
CASSLSRVPDTQYF	TGCGCCAGCAGCTTGAGCAGGGTACCAGATACGCAGTATTTT	once	TRBV5-1	TRBJ2-3	NA
CASSLKTGKNTEAFF	TGTGCCAGCAGCTTGAAAACAGGGAAGAACACTGAAGCTTTCTTT	NA	TRBV5-4	TRBJ1-1	NA
CASSEGQPQHF	TGTGCCAGCAGTGAAGGTCAGCCCCAGCATTTT	NA	TRBV6-1	TRBJ1-5	NA
CASSLSREGQPQHF	TGTGCCAGCAGTTTGAGCAGGGAAGGCCAGCCCCAGCATTTT	NA	TRBV28	TRBJ1-5	NA
CAWSVNTEAFF	TGTGCCTGGAGCGTAAACACTGAAGCTTTCTTT	many	TRBV30	TRBJ1-1	NA
CASSLVTVAEAFF	TGTGCCAGCAGCTTAGTAACAGTGGCTGAAGCTTTCTTT	NA	TRBV11-2	TRBJ1-1	NA
CASSGKSGGSYEQYF	TGTGCCAGCAGTGGTAAGAGCGGGGGGTCCTACGAGCAGTACTTC	NA	TRBV27	TRBJ2-7	TRBD2
CASSYSFKIPLHF	TGTGCCAGCAGTTACTCCTTTAAAATACCCCTCCACTTT	NA	TRBV6-5	TRBJ1-6	NA
CASSYVRNQPQHF	TGTGCCAGCAGTTACGTGAGAAATCAGCCCCAGCATTTT	NA	TRBV6-5	TRBJ1-5	NA
CASSPFGGQRVNIHF	TGTGCCAGCAGTCCCTTTGGGGGGCAGCGGGTGAATATCCACTTT	NA	TRBV28	TRBJ1-4	NA
CASSRPDSRNEKLFF	TGCGCCAGCAGCCGTCCGGACAGTAGAAATGAAAAACTGTTTTTT	NA	TRBV4-1	TRBJ1-4	NA
CASRDTSANEKLFF	TGTGCCAGTAGGGACACCTCTGCTAATGAAAAACTGTTTTTT	NA	TRBV19	TRBJ1-4	NA
CASSVGTSGRLFHNEQFF	TGTGCCAGCAGCGTTGGGACTAGCGGGAGGCTGTTCCACAATGAGCAGTTCTTC	few	TRBV9	TRBJ2-1	TRBD2
CAWSVWRTSGTWGNEQFF	TGTGCCTGGAGTGTATGGAGGACTAGCGGTACATGGGGCAATGAGCAGTTCTTC	NA	TRBV30	TRBJ2-1	TRBD2
CASSSGQGAYEQYF	TGCGCCAGCAGCTCAGGACAGGGGGCCTACGAGCAGTACTTC	NA	TRBV5-1	TRBJ2-7	TRBD1
CASSYSTGQETQYF	TGTGCCAGCAGTTACTCTACGGGTCAAGAGACCCAGTACTTC	NA	TRBV6-5	TRBJ2-5	NA
CASSLAGGRTGELFF	TGTGCCAGCAGTTTAGCGGGAGGGCGAACCGGGGAGCTGTTTTTT	NA	TRBV27	TRBJ2-2	TRBD2
CASSSRDRSYGYTF	TGTGCCAGCAGCTCTCGGGACAGGAGCTATGGCTACACCTTC	NA	TRBV9	TRBJ1-2	TRBD1
CASSLEGGSNQPQHF	TGCGCCAGCAGCTTGGAAGGTGGGAGCAATCAGCCCCAGCATTTT	NA	TRBV5-1	TRBJ1-5	NA
CASSDPARGGTDTQYF	TGTGCCAGCAGTGATCCCGCCCGGGGGGGCACAGATACGCAGTATTTT	NA	TRBV25-1	TRBJ2-3	TRBD2
CASSVTGDNTEAFF	TGCGCCAGCAGCGTCACAGGGGACAACACTGAAGCTTTCTTT	NA	TRBV5-1	TRBJ1-1	TRBD1
CASSPRTGGVYGYTF	TGTGCCAGCAGCCCAAGGACAGGGGGGGTCTATGGCTACACCTTC	NA	TRBV13	TRBJ1-2	TRBD1
CASSPKGAVENEQYF	TGTGCCAGCTCACCAAAAGGAGCCGTGGAGAACGAGCAGTACTTC	NA	TRBV18	TRBJ2-7	NA
CASSLDTGWETQYF	TGTGCCAGCAGCTTAGATACAGGTTGGGAGACCCAGTACTTC	NA	TRBV11-2	TRBJ2-5	NA
CASSLDSRGGELFF	TGTGCCAGCAGCTTGGACTCCCGGGGCGGGGAGCTGTTTTTT	once	TRBV5-4	TRBJ2-2	NA
CASSIGTRTPNEQFF	TGTGCCAGTAGTATAGGGACCCGGACCCCCAATGAGCAGTTCTTC	NA	TRBV19	TRBJ2-1	NA
CAISGTGGVAEAFF	TGTGCCATCAGTGGAACGGGGGGAGTAGCTGAAGCTTTCTTT	NA	TRBV10-3	TRBJ1-1	NA
CASSYDVRTDYEQYF	TGTGCCAGCAGTTACGACGTACGGACCGACTACGAGCAGTACTTC	NA	TRBV6-6	TRBJ2-7	NA
CASSLAGDVAEQFF	TGTGCCAGCAGCTTGGCGGGGGACGTAGCTGAGCAGTTCTTC	once	TRBV5-8	TRBJ2-1	NA